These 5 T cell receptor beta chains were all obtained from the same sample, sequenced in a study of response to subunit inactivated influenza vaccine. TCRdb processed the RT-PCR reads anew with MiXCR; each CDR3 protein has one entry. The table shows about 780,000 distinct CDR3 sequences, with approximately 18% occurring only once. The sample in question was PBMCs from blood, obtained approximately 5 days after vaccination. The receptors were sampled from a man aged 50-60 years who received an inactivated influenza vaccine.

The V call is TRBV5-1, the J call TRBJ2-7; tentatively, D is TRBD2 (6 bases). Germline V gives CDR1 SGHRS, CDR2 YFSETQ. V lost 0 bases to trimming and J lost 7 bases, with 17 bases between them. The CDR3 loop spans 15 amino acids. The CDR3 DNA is TGCGCCAGCAGCTTGGGTTCTGGGGGAGGAACTGAGCAGTACTTC. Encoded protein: CASSLGSGGGTEQYF.

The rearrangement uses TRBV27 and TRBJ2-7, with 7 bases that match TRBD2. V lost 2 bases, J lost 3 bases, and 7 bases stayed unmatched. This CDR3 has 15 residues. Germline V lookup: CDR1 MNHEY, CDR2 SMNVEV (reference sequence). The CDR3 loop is CASSLSPSGRYEQYF. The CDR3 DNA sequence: TGTGCCAGCAGTTTAAGTCCTAGCGGTCGCTACGAGCAGTACTTC.

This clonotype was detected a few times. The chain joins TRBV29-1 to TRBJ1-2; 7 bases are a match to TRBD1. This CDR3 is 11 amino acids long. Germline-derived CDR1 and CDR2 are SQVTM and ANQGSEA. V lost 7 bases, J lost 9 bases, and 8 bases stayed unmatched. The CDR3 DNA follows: TGCAGCGGAAGACAGGGCCTAAGCTACACCTTC. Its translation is CSGRQGLSYTF.

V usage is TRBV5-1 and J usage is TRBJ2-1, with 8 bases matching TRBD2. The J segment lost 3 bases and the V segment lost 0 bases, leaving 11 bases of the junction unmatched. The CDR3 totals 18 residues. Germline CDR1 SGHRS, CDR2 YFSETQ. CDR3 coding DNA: TGCGCCAGCAGCTTGGGCCCTAAAACTAGCGGAGACTACAATGAGCAGTTCTTC. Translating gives CASSLGPKTSGDYNEQFF.

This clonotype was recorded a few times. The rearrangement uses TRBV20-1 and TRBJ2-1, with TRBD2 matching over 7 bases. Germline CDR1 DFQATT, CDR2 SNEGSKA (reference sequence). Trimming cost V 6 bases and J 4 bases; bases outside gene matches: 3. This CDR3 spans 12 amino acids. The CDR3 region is CSAEREYNEQFF. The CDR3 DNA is TGCAGTGCCGAGCGGGAATACAATGAGCAGTTCTTC.